The clone carrying this T cell receptor beta chain was counted a single time. The sample is drawn from a study of blood T cell repertoires in COVID-19. Only in-frame clones appear in the TCRdb table, and some are missing; sequencing was by immunoSEQ multiplex PCR. The sample records approximately 35,000 clones, almost 90% being singletons. J gave up 4 bases and V 1 base, and 10 bases lay outside the gene matches. The CDR3 runs 18 residues. Germline CDR1 is SGHTA and CDR2 is FQGNSA. The TCR comes from a human donor in a cohort sampled during active COVID-19. The chain links TRBV7-2 to TRBJ1-5; 10 bases agree with TRBD1. Material: peripheral blood. The CDR3 DNA is TGTGCCAGCAGCTTAGTCCCTCCGGGACAGGGGAGGAATCAGCCCCAGCATTTT. The encoded protein is CASSLVPPGQGRNQPQHF.